The T cell receptor (beta chain) under discussion was sequenced for a study of T cell repertoires in cytomegalovirus infection (dated by TCRdb to about 2019). A note on the overall study: Because public TCR beta signatures pointed to carriage of CMV infection together with the matching HLA type, the HLA type of each donor mattered for the analysis.

Sequencer: Illumina HiSeq 1500. TCRdb trimmed the raw reads at Q25, called clones with MiXCR and kept productive beta chains. Each CDR3 protein gets just one entry, which takes the most common genes and DNA from the rows behind it. This sample lists approximately 180,000 distinct CDR3 sequences; roughly a sixth were detected once. About 23% of the sample is in the top ten clones. Details on this clonotype: This clone's antigen is unknown. Base qualities were left out, and no much larger clone turns up one base away.

V was cut back by 4 bases and J by 2 bases, leaving a gap of 18 bases between them. There are 16 amino acids in the CDR3, from cysteine to phenylalanine inclusive. Just CDR3 DNA is preserved here, 48 bases in frame from base 1. CDR1 and CDR2 were assigned from the germline V gene (reference sequence) as SGHKS and YYEKEE. What the study reported, not specific to this receptor: In the ex vivo response, HLA-C-restricted CMV-specific TCR beta clonotypes were dominant, and in two of eight donors the single most frequent clonotype came from this HLA-C-restricted group. In both this cohort and an independent 352-donor cohort, the cumulative frequency of public TCR beta family members distinguished carriers of CMV infection plus the relevant HLA type.

The sample taken for sequencing was CD8+ T cells from PBMCs. In this chain, TRBV5-5 is recombined with TRBJ2-5; the best D guess is TRBD1, with 6 bases matching. This receptor was obtained from a human donor in good health (CMV status not recorded). Some clones in this sample may be carry-over from other donors' samples. The CDR3 here reads CASSEDAVGTQETQYF. The nucleotides read TGTGCCAGCAGCGAAGACGCAGTTGGGACACAAGAGACCCAGTACTTC.